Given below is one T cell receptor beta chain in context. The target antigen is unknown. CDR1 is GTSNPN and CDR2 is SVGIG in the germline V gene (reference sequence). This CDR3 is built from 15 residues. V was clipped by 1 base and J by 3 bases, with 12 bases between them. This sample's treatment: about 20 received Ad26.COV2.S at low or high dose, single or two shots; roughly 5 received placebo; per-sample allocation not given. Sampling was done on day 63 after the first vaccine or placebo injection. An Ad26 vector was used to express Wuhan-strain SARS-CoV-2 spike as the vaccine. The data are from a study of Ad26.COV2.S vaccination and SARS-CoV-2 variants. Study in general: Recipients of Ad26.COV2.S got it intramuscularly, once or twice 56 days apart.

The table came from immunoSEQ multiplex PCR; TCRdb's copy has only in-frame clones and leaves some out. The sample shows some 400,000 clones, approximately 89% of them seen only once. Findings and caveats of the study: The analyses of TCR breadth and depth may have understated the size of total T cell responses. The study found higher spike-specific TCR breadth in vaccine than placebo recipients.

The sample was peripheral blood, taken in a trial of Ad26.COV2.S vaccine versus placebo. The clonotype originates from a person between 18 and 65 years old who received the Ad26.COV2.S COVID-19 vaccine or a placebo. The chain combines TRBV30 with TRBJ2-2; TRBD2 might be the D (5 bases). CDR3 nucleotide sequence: TGTGCCTGGAGTGAAGGGAGTAGGGACACCGGGGAGCTGTTTTTT. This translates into CAWSEGSRDTGELFF.